This is a list of T cell receptor beta chains from one sample in a study of preoperative IRX-2 immunotherapy in early breast cancer. Using immunoSEQ multiplex PCR, the repertoire was profiled, and TCRdb retains in-frame clones only, with some absent. This sample carries roughly 99,000 clones, 80% to 90% of them seen once, and the ten largest clones take roughly 1.9%. The input for sequencing was tumor tissue, taken after IRX-2 immunotherapy. These receptors were collected from a human donor with breast cancer. Each CDR3 is given with its conserved first and last residue.

v_call cdr3_aa
TRBV27 CATSDRTGADTQYF
TRBV18 CASSPVTLASDTQYF
TRBV5-1 CASSLATLQGEQYF
TRBV29-1 CSVLKLSGRAYEQYF
TRBV11-3 CASSSTLGGGEQYF
TRBV5-1 CASSLETGDQPQHF
TRBV18 CASSPPAWVGTSTDTQYF
TRBV6-1 CASSEGDSNQPQHF
TRBV6-8 CASSHTDNTGELFF
TRBV19 CASQRGASGYTF
TRBV28 CASKGPIINAPYGYTF
TRBV9 CASAGQGVNQPQHF
TRBV5-1 CASSLDLAGLNEQFF
TRBV15 CATSRDRWPGLLYEQYF
TRBV30 CALAGEVSYNEQFF
TRBV19 CASRQGNQPQHF
TRBV14 CASSTGTAHPKGTNYGYTF
TRBV10-2 CASSESFLGGEKLFF
TRBV6-7 CATKRDRLNSPLHF
TRBV6-4 CASTVASGAGELFF
TRBV11-3 CASSLNGQYYGYTF
TRBV15 CATSRGRTRMNTEAFF
TRBV6-8 CAIEGQLNTEAFF
TRBV10-2 CASSESRLDLLETQYF
TRBV7-7 CASSLWTVPYGYTF
TRBV7-5 CASSLGGLADEDTQYF
TRBV29-1 CSVRTGGREQYF
TRBV5-1 CASSGWTGGYGYTF
TRBV1 CASSPPGWGRTGELFF
TRBV6-8 CASSKTSGSTYDTQYF
TRBV7-4 CASSTERGIGELFF
TRBV6-8 CAGKTGGGTEAFF
TRBV19 CASKGAGGPKETQYF
TRBV5-1 CASSLRERNEKLFF
TRBV6-7 CASSPSGLLVGDF
TRBV10-1 CASSESPGNEQYF
TRBV6-8 CASRGTGNQPQHF
TRBV11-3 CASSLGGFHYGYTF
TRBV1 CASSQHTGVGPYEQYF
TRBV6-8 CASSYNSGGNNEQFF
TRBV5-1 CASSFGTGDEKLFF
TRBV11-3 CASSVAVKSKETQYF
TRBV18 CASSPAGQRGYEQYF
TRBV5-1 CASSYGGTGNEQFF
TRBV1 CASSHPGRGLYEQYF
TRBV28 CASSLQVGQSNQPQHF
TRBV5-1 CASSPGQTQETQYF
TRBV12-2 CASRLEGPGQGREKLFF
TRBV18 CASSPIGGGGQPQHF